One and the same sample provided the 22 T cell receptor beta chains below, sequenced in a study of shared clonotypes between healthy human individuals. TCRdb keeps only in-frame clones here, not all; method: immunoSEQ multiplex PCR. The data show fewer than 650,000 clones, with roughly 72% seen just once and about 12% held by the top ten. The material sequenced was PBMCs. These receptors all stem from a woman aged 40-49 years in good health. Some clones in this sample may be carry-over from other donors' samples.

On this clone itself: No conserved phenylalanine or tryptophan is present at the end of the CDR3, so a read error is the likely explanation. J is TRBJ2-7 and V is TRBV29-1, with D possibly matching TRBD1 (5 bases). CDR3 size: 15 residues. Trimming pared 4 bases from V and 0 bases from J, leaving 16 bases between. CDR1 is SQVTM, CDR2 ANQGSEA, per germline. CDR3 in DNA: TGCAGCGTTGGGGGTTTTGGGGCGAGCTCCTACGAGCAGTACCTC. This sequence encodes CSVGGFGASSYEQYL.

The chain has TRBV5-1 and TRBJ2-5, with 12 nucleotides matching TRBD1. This CDR3 region has 16 residues. Germline trimming cut 4 bases from V and 5 bases from J; bases unmatched to any gene: 9. The germline V gene encodes CDR1 SGHRS and CDR2 YFSETQ. The CDR3 loop reads CASSSGTGGAIETQYF. CDR3 bases: TGCGCCAGCAGCAGCGGGACAGGGGGCGCGATTGAGACCCAGTACTTC.

The rearrangement joins TRBV18 to TRBJ2-4; the match to TRBD1 covers 8 bases. After removal of 3 bases from V and 9 bases from J, the junction contained 13 bases not matched to a gene. The CDR3 is 16 residues long. Per germline, CDR1 KGHSH and CDR2 LQKENI. The CDR3 DNA reads TGTGCCAGCTCACCCCCCCTCGGACAGGGAGTGGTCATTCAGTACTTC. Protein: CASSPPLGQGVVIQYF.

This clone was counted only a few times. The V and J genes are TRBV2 and TRBJ2-5; tentatively, D is TRBD2 (5 bases). Trimming shortened V by 6 bases and J by 4 bases, and 18 bases separated the two germline ends. This CDR3 is 15 amino acids long. Germline CDR1 is SNHLY and CDR2 is FYNNEI. CDR3 bases: TGTGCCAGCAGCGCGATCCTACTAGACTCAGAGACCCAGTACTTC. This sequence encodes CASSAILLDSETQYF.

The chain has TRBV19 and TRBJ2-6; D unresolved. The germline V gene encodes CDR1 LNHDA and CDR2 SQIVND (reference sequence). The CDR3 length is 17 residues. Trimming took off 0 bases at V and 0 bases at J, with 9 bases between the two ends. This chain's CDR3 is CASSIDLVVSGANVLTF. CDR3 in DNA: TGTGCCAGTAGTATAGATCTAGTAGTCTCTGGGGCCAACGTCCTGACTTTC.

V usage is TRBV14 and J usage is TRBJ2-5; the D is unclear. Per the germline V gene, CDR1 is SGHDN and CDR2 is FVKESK. V lost 4 bases, J lost 3 bases, and 12 bases lay in between. The CDR3 contains 14 residues. This chain's CDR3 is CASSPVSWEETQYF. The CDR3 DNA is TGTGCCAGCAGCCCAGTATCCTGGGAAGAGACCCAGTACTTC.

A single count supports this clone. Because the CDR3's place on the DNA is in doubt, the DNA is left out and the CDR3 is given as listed by TCRdb. This chain connects TRBV28 to TRBJ2-7; the D call in the table, TRBD2, was not verified against the DNA. Per germline, CDR1 MDHEN and CDR2 SYDVKM. The CDR3 is made up of 11 amino acids, end residues included. The CDR3 here is CASSFGPGTHF.

A remark on this clone: This sequence is one base from a far larger clone and is likely a read error. Other nucleotide sequences in the sample specify the same CDR3. The rearrangement links TRBV5-6 to TRBJ2-2; D ambiguous. The CDR3 consists of 16 residues. Germline-derived CDR1 and CDR2 are SGHDT and YYEEEE. CDR3 sequence: CASSLQAGNRSGELFF. CDR3 sequence (DNA): TGCGCCAGCAGCTTGCAGGCAGGTAATAGGTCCGGGGAGCTGTTTTTT.

CDR3 sequence reads: CASSGRGWNGYTF. The CDR3 bases are TGTGCCAGCAGTGGCAGGGGATGGAATGGCTACACCTTC. This chain links TRBV28 with TRBJ1-2; D possibly corresponds to TRBD1 (6 bases). Germline V CDR1 and CDR2: MDHEN, SYDVKM. This CDR3 spans 13 amino acids. V lost 5 bases, J lost 6 bases, and 13 bases lay in between.

The rearrangement links TRBV5-1 to TRBJ1-1; D unresolved. The CDR3 totals 15 residues. V gave up 0 bases and J gave up 1 base, with 10 bases separating them. CDR1 and CDR2 (germline): SGHRS, YFSETQ. The CDR3 here is CASSLEPEANTEAFF. The DNA for the CDR3 is TGCGCCAGCAGCTTGGAGCCGGAAGCGAACACTGAAGCTTTCTTT.

This clone came up many times. The CDR3 sequence is CASSLRRGQPQHF. The CDR3 bases are TGTGCCAGCAGCTTAAGGAGGGGGCAGCCCCAGCATTTT. The chain employs TRBV7-2 and TRBJ1-5, with D tentatively TRBD1 (6 bases). The germline V gene has CDR1 SGHTA and CDR2 FQGNSA. There are 13 residues in the CDR3. Deletions cut 2 bases from V and 7 bases from J, with 9 bases between.

V usage is TRBV7-2 and J usage is TRBJ2-2; D might be TRBD2 (6 bases). Trimming pared 4 bases from V and 4 bases from J, leaving 13 bases between. Germline assignment: CDR1 SGHTA and CDR2 FQGNSA. The CDR3 contains 15 residues. The CDR3 coding sequence is TGTGCCAGCAGCTACCTAGCGAGGGGCACCGGGGAGCTGTTTTTT. It is translated as CASSYLARGTGELFF.

The chain uses TRBV30 and TRBJ2-7, with D possibly matching TRBD2 (5 bases). CDR3 size: 13 residues. The V end lost 2 bases, the J end lost 0 bases, and 8 bases lay between the germline ends. Germline assignment: CDR1 GTSNPN and CDR2 SVGIG (reference sequence). The CDR3 reads CAWSPEVSYEQYF. CDR3 DNA: TGTGCCTGGAGTCCGGAGGTCTCCTACGAGCAGTACTTC.

The chain recombines TRBV15 with TRBJ2-1; D gene uncertain. The CDR3 has 13 amino acids. Germline V lookup: CDR1 LNHNV, CDR2 YYDKDF (reference sequence). Trimming stripped 0 bases from V and 9 bases from J, with 9 bases between. In DNA, the CDR3 is TGTGCCACCAGCAGAGATGGGATGGGTGAGCAGTTCTTC. Translated: CATSRDGMGEQFF.

The CDR3 sequence: CASSPDTNYGYTF. The CDR3, as DNA: TGTGCCAGCAGCCCTGACACTAACTATGGCTACACCTTC. The chain employs TRBV5-4 and TRBJ1-2; no reliable D call. In germline, CDR1 is SGHNT, CDR2 YYREEE (reference sequence). Trimming took 4 bases from V and 0 from J, leaving 7 bases between them. This CDR3 region has 13 residues.

In its sample, this clone was seen once. The chain is built from TRBV14 and TRBJ2-1; tentative D call: TRBD1 (5 bases). Germline lookup yields CDR1 SGHDN and CDR2 FVKESK. Trimming removed 4 bases from V and 6 bases from J, with 13 bases in between. The CDR3 covers 14 residues. CDR3 bases: TGTGCCAGCAGCCTACAGATCGACAGCAATGAGCAGTTCTTC. This encodes CASSLQIDSNEQFF.

Many counts were recorded for this clone. The V gene is TRBV5-1, the J gene TRBJ2-7; D is unclear. This CDR3 has 15 residues. V lost 3 bases, J lost 4 bases, and 17 bases lay in between. Germline V CDR1 and CDR2: SGHRS, YFSETQ. As DNA, the CDR3 is TGCGCCAGCAGCTATATTGTCGGAGATCAGTACGAGCAGTACTTC. The encoded protein is CASSYIVGDQYEQYF.

V and J are TRBV6-1 and TRBJ1-2, with D tentatively TRBD1 (5 bases). V gave up 2 bases and J gave up 2 bases, with 6 bases separating them. This CDR3 region has 13 residues. In germline, CDR1 is MNHNS, CDR2 SASEGT. The CDR3 is CASSERQNYGYTF. In nucleotides, the CDR3 is TGTGCCAGCAGTGAAAGACAGAACTATGGCTACACCTTC.

V usage is TRBV27 and J usage is TRBJ1-3; D remains ambiguous. Germline V gene sequence: CDR1 MNHEY, CDR2 SMNVEV (reference sequence). V was shortened by 8 bases and J by 1 base, with 9 bases between the two germline ends. CDR3 length: 13 amino acids. CDR3 bases: TGTGCCAGCCGGGGAAGTTCTGGAAACACCATATATTTT. It codes for CASRGSSGNTIYF.

CDR3 bases: TGTGCCAGCTCACCCGGGACAGGGCGGTCGGGTAGCAATCAGCCCCAGCATTTT. Amino acids: CASSPGTGRSGSNQPQHF. The rearrangement links TRBV18 to TRBJ1-5; TRBD1 matches 9 bases. Germline CDR1 is KGHSH and CDR2 is LQKENI. The CDR3 covers 18 residues. The V segment lost 3 bases and the J segment 0 bases; nucleotides outside the gene matches: 9.

The gene calls are TRBV29-1 and TRBJ2-7, with a tentative D call TRBD1 (8 bases). Germline CDR1 reads SQVTM; CDR2 reads ANQGSEA. V lost 6 bases and J lost 1, with 16 bases in between. The CDR3 covers 14 residues. In DNA, the CDR3 is TGCAGCGTAAGAGACAGGGGAGGGTCCTACGAGCAGTACTTC. Residues: CSVRDRGGSYEQYF.

The chain recombines TRBV18 with TRBJ1-4; 11 bases line up with TRBD1. J lost 2 bases, V lost 4 bases, and 9 bases had no gene match. This CDR3 comprises 18 residues. From germline, CDR1 is KGHSH and CDR2 LQKENI. For the CDR3, the DNA is TGTGCCAGCTCACGGACCGGGACAGGGGGTGTTACTAATGAAAAACTGTTTTTT. It yields the protein CASSRTGTGGVTNEKLFF.